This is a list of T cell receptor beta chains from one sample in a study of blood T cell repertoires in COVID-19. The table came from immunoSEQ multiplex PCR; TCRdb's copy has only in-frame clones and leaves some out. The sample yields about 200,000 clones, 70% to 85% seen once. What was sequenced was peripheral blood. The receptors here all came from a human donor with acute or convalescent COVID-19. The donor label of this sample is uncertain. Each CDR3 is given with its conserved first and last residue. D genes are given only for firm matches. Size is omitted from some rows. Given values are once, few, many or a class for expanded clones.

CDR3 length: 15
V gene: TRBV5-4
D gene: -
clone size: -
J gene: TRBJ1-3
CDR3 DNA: TGTGCCAGCAGCGCGGGACCCAGCTCTGGAAACACCATATATTTT
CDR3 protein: CASSAGPSSGNTIYF

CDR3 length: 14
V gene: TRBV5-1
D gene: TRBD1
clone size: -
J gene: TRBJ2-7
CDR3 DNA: TGCGCCAGCAGCTTGGTTCAGGGGGCAGGCGAGCAGTACTTC
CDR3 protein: CASSLVQGAGEQYF

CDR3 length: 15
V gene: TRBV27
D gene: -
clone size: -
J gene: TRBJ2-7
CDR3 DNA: TGTGCCAGCAGTTTGTCAGGGACTGCCAGCTCCGAGCAGTACTTC
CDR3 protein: CASSLSGTASSEQYF

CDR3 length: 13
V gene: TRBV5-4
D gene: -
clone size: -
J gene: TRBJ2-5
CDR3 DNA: TGTGCCAGCAGCCTCGGTAACCAAGAGACCCAGTACTTC
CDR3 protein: CASSLGNQETQYF

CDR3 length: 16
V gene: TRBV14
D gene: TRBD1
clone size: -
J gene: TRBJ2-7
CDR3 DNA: TGTGCCAGCAGCCAGGCCGACAGGGGGGCGATCTACGAGCAGTACTTC
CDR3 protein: CASSQADRGAIYEQYF

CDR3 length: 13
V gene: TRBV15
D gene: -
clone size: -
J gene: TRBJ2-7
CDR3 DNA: TGTGCCACCAGCAGAGGAGGGTACGACGAGCAGTACTTC
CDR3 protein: CATSRGGYDEQYF

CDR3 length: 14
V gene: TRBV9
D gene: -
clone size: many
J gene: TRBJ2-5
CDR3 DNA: TGTGCCAGCAGCGTGGGCCCGGGGGAAGAGACCCAGTACTTC
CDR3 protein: CASSVGPGEETQYF

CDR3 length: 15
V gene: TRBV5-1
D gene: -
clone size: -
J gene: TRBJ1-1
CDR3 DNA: TGCGCCAGCAGCTTGGATTCCGGGGGAGCCACTGAAGCTTTCTTT
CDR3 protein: CASSLDSGGATEAFF

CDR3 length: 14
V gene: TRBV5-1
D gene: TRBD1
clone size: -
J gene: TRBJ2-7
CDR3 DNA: TGCGCCAGCAGCTTCACAGGGGGCTCCTACGAGCAGTACTTC
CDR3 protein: CASSFTGGSYEQYF

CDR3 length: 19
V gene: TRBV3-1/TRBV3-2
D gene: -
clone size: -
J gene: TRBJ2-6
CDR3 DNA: TGTGCCAGCAGCCAGGTAAACAGGGGAGGTAGGTCTGGGGCCAACGTCCTGACTTTC
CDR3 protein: CASSQVNRGGRSGANVLTF

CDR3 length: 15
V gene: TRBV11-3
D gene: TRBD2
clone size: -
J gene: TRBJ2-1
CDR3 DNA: TGTGCCAGCAGCTTAGAAGCGGGAGGTTACAATGAGCAGTTCTTC
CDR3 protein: CASSLEAGGYNEQFF

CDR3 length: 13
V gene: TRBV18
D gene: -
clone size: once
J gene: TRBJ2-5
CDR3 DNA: TGTGCCAGCTCACCCCTATCCCAAGAGACCCAGTACTTC
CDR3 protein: CASSPLSQETQYF

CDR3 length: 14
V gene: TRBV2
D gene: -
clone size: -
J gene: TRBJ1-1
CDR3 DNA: TGTGCCAGCAGTACCTATCTGGTGAACACTGAAGCTTTCTTT
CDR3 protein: CASSTYLVNTEAFF

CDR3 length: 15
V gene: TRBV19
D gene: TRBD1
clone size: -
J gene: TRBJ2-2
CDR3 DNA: TGTGCCAGTAGTATGGGACAGGGGTGGGCCGGGGAGCTGTTTTTT
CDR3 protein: CASSMGQGWAGELFF

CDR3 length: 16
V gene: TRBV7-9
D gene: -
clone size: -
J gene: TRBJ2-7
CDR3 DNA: TGTGCCAGCAGCTTAGGGGGCACAGGGTTCACCTACGAGCAGTACTTC
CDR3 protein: CASSLGGTGFTYEQYF

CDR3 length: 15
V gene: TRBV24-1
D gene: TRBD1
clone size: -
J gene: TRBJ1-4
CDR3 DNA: TGTGCCACCAGTGATCCCGGGACAGGGGGAGAAAAACTGTTTTTT
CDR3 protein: CATSDPGTGGEKLFF

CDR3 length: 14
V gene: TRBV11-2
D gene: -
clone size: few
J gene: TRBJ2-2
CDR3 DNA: TGTGCCAGCAGCTTGGCCGCGAACACCGGGGAGCTGTTTTTT
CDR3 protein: CASSLAANTGELFF

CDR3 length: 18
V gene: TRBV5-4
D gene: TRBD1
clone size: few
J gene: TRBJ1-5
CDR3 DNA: TGTGCCAGCAGCTTTGGCGGGACAGGGGCGTATAGCAATCAGCCCCAGCATTTT
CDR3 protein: CASSFGGTGAYSNQPQHF

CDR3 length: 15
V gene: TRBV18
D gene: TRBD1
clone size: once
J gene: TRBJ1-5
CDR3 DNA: TGTGCCAGCTCACAGGGACAGGCGATTTATCAGCCCCAGCATTTT
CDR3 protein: CASSQGQAIYQPQHF

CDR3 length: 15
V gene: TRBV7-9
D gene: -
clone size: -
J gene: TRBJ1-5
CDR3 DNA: TGTGCCAGCAGCTTCGACGGGGGGGCTAAACAGCCCCAGCATTTT
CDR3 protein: CASSFDGGAKQPQHF

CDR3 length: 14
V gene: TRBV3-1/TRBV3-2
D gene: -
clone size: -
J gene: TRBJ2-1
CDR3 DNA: TGTGCCAGCAGCCAAGAGGCCGGGATCCATGAGCAGTTCTTC
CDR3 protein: CASSQEAGIHEQFF

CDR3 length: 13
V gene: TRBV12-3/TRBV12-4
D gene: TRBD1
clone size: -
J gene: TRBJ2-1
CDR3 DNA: TGTGCCAGCAGTTTGACAGGGCCCAATGAGCAGTTCTTC
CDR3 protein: CASSLTGPNEQFF

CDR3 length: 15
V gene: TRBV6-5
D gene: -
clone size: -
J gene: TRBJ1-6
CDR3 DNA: TGTGCCAGCAGTTATACCCCCTTAGGGGATTCACCCCTCCACTTT
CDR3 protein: CASSYTPLGDSPLHF

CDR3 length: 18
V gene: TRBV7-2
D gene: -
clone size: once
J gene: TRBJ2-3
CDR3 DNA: TGTGCCAGCAGCTTAGAGGGGTTAGGATACTCAAGCACAGATACGCAGTATTTT
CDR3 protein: CASSLEGLGYSSTDTQYF

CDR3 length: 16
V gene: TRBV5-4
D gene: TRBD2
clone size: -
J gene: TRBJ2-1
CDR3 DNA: TGTGCCAGCAGCCCCCCCCCGGCTAGCGGGGGAAATGAGCAGTTCTTC
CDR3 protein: CASSPPPASGGNEQFF

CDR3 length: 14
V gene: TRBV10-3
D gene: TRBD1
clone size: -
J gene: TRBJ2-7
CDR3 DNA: TGTGCCATCAGTTTCACAGGGGGTAAAGGCGAGCAGTACTTC
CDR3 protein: CAISFTGGKGEQYF

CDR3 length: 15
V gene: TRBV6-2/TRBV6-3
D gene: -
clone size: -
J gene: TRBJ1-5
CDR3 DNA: TGTGCCAGCAGTTACTCGGGGCAACCTAATCAGCCCCAGCATTTT
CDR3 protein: CASSYSGQPNQPQHF

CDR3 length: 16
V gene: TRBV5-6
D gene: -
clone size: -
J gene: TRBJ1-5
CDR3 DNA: TGTGCCAGCAGCTTAACCGGGATGGTTAGGAATCAGCCCCAGCATTTT
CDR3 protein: CASSLTGMVRNQPQHF

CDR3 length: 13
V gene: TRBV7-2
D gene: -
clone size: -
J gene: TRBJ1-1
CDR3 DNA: TGTGCCAGCAGCTTAGCGGGGGCTGCTGAAGCTTTCTTT
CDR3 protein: CASSLAGAAEAFF

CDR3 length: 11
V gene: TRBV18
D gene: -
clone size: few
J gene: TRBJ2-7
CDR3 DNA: TGTGCCAGCTCACCCGCCTACGAGCAGTACTTC
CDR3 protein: CASSPAYEQYF

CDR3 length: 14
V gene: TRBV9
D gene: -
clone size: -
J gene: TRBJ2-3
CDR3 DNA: TGTGCCAGCAGCGCGGACTATCTCACAGATACGCAGTATTTT
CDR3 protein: CASSADYLTDTQYF

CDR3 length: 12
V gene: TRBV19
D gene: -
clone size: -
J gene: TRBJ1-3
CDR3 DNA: TGTGCCAGTTCCGAGGCTGGAAACACCATATATTTT
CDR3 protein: CASSEAGNTIYF

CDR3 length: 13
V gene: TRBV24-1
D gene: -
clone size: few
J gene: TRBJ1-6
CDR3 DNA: TGTGCCACCAGTGCCAGGGCCGGATCACCCCTCCACTTT
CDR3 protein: CATSARAGSPLHF

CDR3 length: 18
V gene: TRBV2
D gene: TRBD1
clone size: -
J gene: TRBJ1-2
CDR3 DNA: TGTGCCAGCAGCCAAGTCCGGGACAGGGGGCCCCCCTACTATGGCTACACCTTC
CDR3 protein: CASSQVRDRGPPYYGYTF

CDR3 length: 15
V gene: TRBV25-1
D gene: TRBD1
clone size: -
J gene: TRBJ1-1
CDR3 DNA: TGTGCCAGCAGATCCCAAGGGGGCTTTGCGGCTGAAGCTTTCTTT
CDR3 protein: CASRSQGGFAAEAFF

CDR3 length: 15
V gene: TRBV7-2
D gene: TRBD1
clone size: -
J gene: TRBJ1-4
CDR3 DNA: TGTGCCAGCAGCCCGGGGACAGGGCGCCCCCAAAAACTGTTTTTT
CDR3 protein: CASSPGTGRPQKLFF

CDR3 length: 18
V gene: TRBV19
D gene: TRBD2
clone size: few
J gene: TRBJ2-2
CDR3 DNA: TGTGCCAGTAGTATAAAGGCTAGCGGGAGGGGGAACACCGGGGAGCTGTTTTTT
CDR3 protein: CASSIKASGRGNTGELFF

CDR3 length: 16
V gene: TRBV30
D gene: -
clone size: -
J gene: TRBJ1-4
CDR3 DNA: TGTGCCTGGAGTGTACACTCCGTGAGAGGCCCGGGAGAACTGTTTTTT
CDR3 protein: CAWSVHSVRGPGELFF

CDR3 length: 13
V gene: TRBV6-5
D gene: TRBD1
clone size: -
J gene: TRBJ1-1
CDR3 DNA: TGTGCCAGCAGGCAAGGGGGCGCAGGTGAAGCTTTCTTT
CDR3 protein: CASRQGGAGEAFF

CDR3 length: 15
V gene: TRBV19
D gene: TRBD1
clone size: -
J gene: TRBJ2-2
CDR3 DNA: TGTGCCAGTAGTGACAGGGGCGCGAACACCGGGGAGCTGTTTTTT
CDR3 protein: CASSDRGANTGELFF

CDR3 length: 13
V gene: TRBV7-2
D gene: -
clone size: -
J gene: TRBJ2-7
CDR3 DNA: TGTGCCAGCAGCTTAGAGCCTGGGAGGGAGCAGTACTTC
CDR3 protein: CASSLEPGREQYF

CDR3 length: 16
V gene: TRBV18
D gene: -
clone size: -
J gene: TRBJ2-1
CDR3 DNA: TGTGCCAGCTCACCTGAATCGGGGGTCCTTCGCAATGAGCAGTTCTTC
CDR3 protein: CASSPESGVLRNEQFF

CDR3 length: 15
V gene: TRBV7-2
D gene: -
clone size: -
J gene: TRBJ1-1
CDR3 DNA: TGTGCCAGCAGCTTAAGTGGTGGGGCCGGCACTGAAGCTTTCTTT
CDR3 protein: CASSLSGGAGTEAFF

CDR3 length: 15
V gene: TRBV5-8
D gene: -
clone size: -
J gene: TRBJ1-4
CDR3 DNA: TGTGCCAGCACCGCACGGGGTGCGTCTAATGAAAAACTGTTTTTT
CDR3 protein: CASTARGASNEKLFF

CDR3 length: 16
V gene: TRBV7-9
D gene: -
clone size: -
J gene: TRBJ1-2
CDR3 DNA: TGTGCCAGCAGCGGCAAGGGAGCTACGGAAAACTATGGCTACACCTTC
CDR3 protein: CASSGKGATENYGYTF

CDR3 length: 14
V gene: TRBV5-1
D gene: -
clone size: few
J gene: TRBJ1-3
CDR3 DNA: TGCGCCAGCAGCTTCCCCGACGCGGTCAACACCATATATTTT
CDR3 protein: CASSFPDAVNTIYF

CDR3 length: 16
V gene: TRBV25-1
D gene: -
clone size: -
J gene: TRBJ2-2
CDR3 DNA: TGTGCCAGCAGTGAAACCTGGCGGTATGGAACCGGGGAGCTGTTTTTT
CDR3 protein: CASSETWRYGTGELFF

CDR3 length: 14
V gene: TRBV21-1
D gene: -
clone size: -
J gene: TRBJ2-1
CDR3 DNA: TGTGCCAGCAGCAACCCACTAGGGGGAAATGAGCAGTTCTTC
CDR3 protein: CASSNPLGGNEQFF

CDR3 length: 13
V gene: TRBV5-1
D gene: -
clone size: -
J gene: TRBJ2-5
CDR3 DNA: TGCGCCAGCAGCTTGCTCGGGGGAGAGACCCAGTACTTC
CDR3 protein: CASSLLGGETQYF

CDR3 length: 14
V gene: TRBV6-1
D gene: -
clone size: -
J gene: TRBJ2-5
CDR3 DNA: TGTGCCAGCAGTGAAGAAGTGGGAGTTGAGACCCAGTACTTC
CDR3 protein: CASSEEVGVETQYF

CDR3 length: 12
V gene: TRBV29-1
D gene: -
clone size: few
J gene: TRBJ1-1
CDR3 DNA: TGCAGCGTTGAATACACGAACACTGAAGCTTTCTTT
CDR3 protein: CSVEYTNTEAFF

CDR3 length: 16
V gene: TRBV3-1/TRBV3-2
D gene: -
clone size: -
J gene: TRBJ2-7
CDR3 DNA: TGTGCCAGCAGCCCCCGGTCCGCATACTCTTCCTACGAGCAGTACTTC
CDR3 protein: CASSPRSAYSSYEQYF

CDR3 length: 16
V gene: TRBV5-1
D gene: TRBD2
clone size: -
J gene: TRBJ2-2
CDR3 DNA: TGCGCCAGCAGCTTGGCTCCTAGCGGAGGAACCGGGGAGCTGTTTTTT
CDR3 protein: CASSLAPSGGTGELFF

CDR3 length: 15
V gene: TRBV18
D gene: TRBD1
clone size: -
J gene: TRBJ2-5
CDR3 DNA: TGTGCCAGCTCACTCACGACAGGGTTGCAAGAGACCCAGTACTTC
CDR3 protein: CASSLTTGLQETQYF

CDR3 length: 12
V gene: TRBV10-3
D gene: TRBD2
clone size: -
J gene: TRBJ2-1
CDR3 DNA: TGTGCCATCACCGCGGGAGGCGGTGAGCAGTTCTTC
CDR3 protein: CAITAGGGEQFF

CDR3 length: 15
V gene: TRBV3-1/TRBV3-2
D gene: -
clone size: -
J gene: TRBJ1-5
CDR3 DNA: TGTGCCAGCAGCCAAGACAACAGGGGCAATCAGCCCCAGCATTTT
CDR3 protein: CASSQDNRGNQPQHF

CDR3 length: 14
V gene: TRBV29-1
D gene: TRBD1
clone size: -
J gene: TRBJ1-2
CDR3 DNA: TGCAGCGTTCCGGGACAGGGGGCCAACTATGGCTACACCTTC
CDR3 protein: CSVPGQGANYGYTF